This paragraph reports one TCR beta chain. The antigen remains unidentified. Isolated RNA was reverse transcribed in full, so expressed TCRB transcripts were sequenced. A few million reads were obtained on average from naive, central memory and regulatory T cell samples. The table came from immunoSEQ multiplex PCR; TCRdb's copy has only in-frame clones and leaves some out. The table shows approximately 160,000 clones, with over 7.5% occurring only once. Germline V lookup: CDR1 MGHDK, CDR2 SYGVNS. The CDR3 sequence is 18 residues long. The J segment lost 2 bases and the V segment lost 4 bases, leaving 13 bases of the junction unmatched. The sample belongs to a study of beta chain features in type 1 diabetes. At the level of the study: The examined sorted cells totaled 107,917,701 across samples.

Broader study findings: The VDJ junctions of type 1 diabetes patients carried fewer insertions and more deletions.

Sorted populations were all over 95% pure. This TCR was sampled from a man between 18 and 35 years old in good health. This chain links TRBV25-1 with TRBJ1-3; 8 positions match TRBD1. The sequencing input was central memory CD4+ T cells from blood. The CDR3 bases are TGTGCCAGCAGTGCCCAAGCCGGACAGGGAATGGCTGGAAACACCATATATTTT. Residues: CASSAQAGQGMAGNTIYF.